The 8 T cell receptor beta chains presented below share a single source sample, sequenced in a study of T-cell memory formation after mild COVID-19 (dated by TCRdb to 2020 to 2023). The library was built by means of 5' RACE. Sequenced on an Illumina NovaSeq 6000. TCRdb ran its own pipeline on the public reads, namely fastp trimming at Q25 and MiXCR clone calling, and kept in-frame beta chains. A single entry per CDR3 protein holds the most common genes and DNA from its merged rows. The sample profile shows around 400,000 distinct CDR3 sequences; around 24% of them were found once. The ten largest clones represent 8.8% of the sample. Sequences were obtained from PBMCs or a T cell subset sorted from them (not recorded which). The receptors originated from an adult woman who had mild COVID-19 (a few samples of this study predate the infection). The sample titles of this study are shuffled in the database, so cell type and time point are left out; the donor was told from shared clones.

This sequence joins TRBV5-1 and TRBJ2-1; 12 bases are shared with TRBD2. Germline CDR1 is SGHRS and CDR2 is YFSETQ. The trim removed 4 bases at V and 5 bases at J, leaving 7 bases unmatched. The CDR3 loop spans 16 amino acids. CDR3: CASSLPTSGGNNEQFF. The CDR3 nucleotides read TGCGCCAGCAGCCTACCGACTAGCGGGGGTAACAATGAGCAGTTCTTC.

This clonotype appeared a few times. The V and J genes are TRBV6-5 and TRBJ1-5; TRBD1 might be the D (5 bases). The CDR3 loop spans 13 amino acids. Trimming took 4 bases from V and 3 from J, leaving 7 bases between them. CDR1 MNHEY and CDR2 SVGAGI come from the germline V gene. DNA for the CDR3: TGTGCCAGCAGTTGGGACTTCAATCAGCCCCAGCATTTT. Its translation: CASSWDFNQPQHF.

This chain connects TRBV4-3 to TRBJ2-1; 7 bases agree with TRBD2. Trimming at V came to 3 bases and at J to 8 bases, leaving 22 bases not matched to a gene. CDR1 is LGHNA, CDR2 YSLEER, per germline. This CDR3 contains 19 residues. CDR3 DNA: TGCGCCAGCAGCCAGGACCCGGCTTTGGGTGGGAGGGCCGTAGATGAGCAGTTCTTC. Its translation: CASSQDPALGGRAVDEQFF.

This clonotype was observed a handful of times. This chain joins TRBV10-2 and TRBJ2-2, with a tentative D call TRBD2 (5 bases). Trimming stripped 2 bases from V and 5 bases from J, with 15 bases between. The CDR3 extends over 16 amino acids. Germline V gives CDR1 WSHSY, CDR2 SAAADI. CDR3 DNA sequence: TGCGCCAGCAGTGAGCCGGGGATCGATGTAACCGGGGAGCTGTTTTTT. This codes for CASSEPGIDVTGELFF.

This clonotype turned up a few times. This chain uses TRBV6-2 or TRBV6-3 with TRBJ2-7; D not certain. Germline CDR1 reads MNHEY; CDR2 reads SVGEGT. This CDR3 contains 12 residues. Trimming removed 4 bases from V and 7 bases from J, with 11 bases in between. The CDR3 coding sequence is TGTGCCAGCAGTTTTCCAGGTTGGGAGCAGTACTTC. Its protein is CASSFPGWEQYF.

The rearrangement uses TRBV4-3 and TRBJ1-2, with 8 positions matching TRBD1. Germline V CDR1 and CDR2: LGHNA, YSLEER. Losses at the gene ends were 4 bases for V and 4 bases for J; bases not matched to a gene: 11. The CDR3 has 16 amino acids. The DNA for the CDR3 is TGCGCCAGCAGCCCCGCGAGGACAGGGCTGGGCTATGGCTACACCTTC. Its protein product is CASSPARTGLGYGYTF.

This clonotype has just a few counts. The chain joins TRBV3-1 to TRBJ1-2, with TRBD1 matching over 7 bases. There are 15 residues in the CDR3. Germline trimming cut 3 bases from V and 1 base from J; bases unmatched to any gene: 5. CDR1 LGHDT and CDR2 YNNKEL come from the germline V gene (reference sequence). The CDR3 protein is CASSHRDSGNYGYTF. CDR3 nucleotide sequence: TGTGCCAGCAGCCACCGGGACAGCGGTAACTATGGCTACACCTTC.

This clonotype has just a few counts. This chain uses TRBV7-3 with TRBJ2-3; weak D call: TRBD1 (5 bases). V was clipped by 5 bases and J by 8 bases, with 14 bases between them. Germline values: CDR1 SGHTA, CDR2 FQGTGA. CDR3 length: 13 amino acids. CDR3 amino acids: CASSKGVTGTQYF. CDR3 sequence (DNA): TGTGCCAGCAGCAAAGGGGTGACCGGTACGCAGTATTTT.